The rows below give T cell receptor beta chains drawn from one sample of a study of T cell responses to AZD1222 COVID-19 vaccine. Assay used: immunoSEQ multiplex PCR; TCRdb lists only in-frame clones, some missing. The sample lists under 95,000 clones, 75% to 90% occurring once. The sample was peripheral blood, taken 28 days after the second AZD1222 dose. These TCRs come from an adult who received the AZD1222 COVID-19 vaccine. Each CDR3 is given with its conserved first and last residue. A D gene is named only where the DNA matches it firmly. Only part of the rows carry a size: once, few, many, or a class if the clone is expanded.

j_call v_call cdr3_length d_call clone_size cdr3_nt cdr3_aa
TRBJ1-1 TRBV30 13 . . TGTGCCTGGAGTGGGACGGCGAACACTGAAGCTTTCTTT CAWSGTANTEAFF
TRBJ2-7 TRBV18 14 . . TGTGCCAGCTCACTAGAACCTGCGGCAGCCGAGCAGTACTTC CASSLEPAAAEQYF
TRBJ2-3 TRBV6-5 13 . . TGTGCCAGCATTCTCCTAGGGGTGGATACGCAGTATTTT CASILLGVDTQYF
TRBJ2-3 TRBV19 14 TRBD2 . TGTGCCAGTACCCCCTCAGGACTAGCACATACGCAGTATTTT CASTPSGLAHTQYF
TRBJ2-7 TRBV5-8 14 TRBD1 . TGTGCCAGCAGAACCGGGACAGGGGGCAACGAGCAGTACTTC CASRTGTGGNEQYF
TRBJ2-7 TRBV5-1 14 . . TGCGCCAGCAGCTTGGTTCCGGGACCCTACGAGCAGTACTTC CASSLVPGPYEQYF
TRBJ1-3 TRBV5-5 14 . . TGTGCCAGCAGCTCCCCCCCTCGAGTGAACACCATATATTTT CASSSPPRVNTIYF
TRBJ1-3 TRBV9 15 . once TGTGCCAGCAGCTCGGCGCGGGGGGGCGGAAACACCATATATTTT CASSSARGGGNTIYF
TRBJ2-1 TRBV6-5 13 TRBD2 . TGTGCCAGCAGAAGGACTAGCAGGGATGAGCAGTTCTTC CASRRTSRDEQFF
TRBJ2-7 TRBV18 15 TRBD2 . TGTGCCAGCTCACAAGGACTAGCGGATACCTACGAGCAGTACTTC CASSQGLADTYEQYF
TRBJ1-1 TRBV5-4 14 . . TGTGCCAGCAGCTTGGGTTGGGGCGCGCCTGAAGCTTTCTTT CASSLGWGAPEAFF
TRBJ1-2 TRBV12-3/TRBV12-4 13 . . TGTGCCAGCAGTCAAACAACTAACTATGGCTACACCTTC CASSQTTNYGYTF
TRBJ2-7 TRBV19 15 TRBD2 . TGTGCCAGTAGTACGTCGGCGGGGGTATCCTACGAGCAGTACTTC CASSTSAGVSYEQYF
TRBJ2-3 TRBV5-1 15 TRBD2 . TGCGCCAGCAGTCAACTAGCGGGGGATACAGATACGCAGTATTTT CASSQLAGDTDTQYF
TRBJ1-2 TRBV4-1 15 TRBD1 . TGCGCCAGCAGCCAAGGACGAACAGGGGGCTACGGCTACACCTTC CASSQGRTGGYGYTF
TRBJ1-1 TRBV4-1 19 . once TGCGCCAGCAGCCAAGGACGTCAAGGGCTTACTTCCGAGAACACTGAAGCTTTCTTT CASSQGRQGLTSENTEAFF
TRBJ1-3 TRBV19 16 . . TGTGCCGCGACCCCCCTTGGTGGGCAGGGGAGAAACACCATATATTTT CAATPLGGQGRNTIYF
TRBJ1-5 TRBV5-1 15 TRBD1 . TGCGCCAGCAGCTCCGGGACAGGGAACAATCAGCCCCAGCATTTT CASSSGTGNNQPQHF
TRBJ2-5 TRBV14 15 . . TGTGCCAGCAGCCCTAACGGAAGGATTCAAGAGACCCAGTACTTC CASSPNGRIQETQYF
TRBJ2-5 TRBV6-6 14 . . TGTGCCAGCAGCCTAGGGCAGGGGTTCGAGACCCAGTACTTC CASSLGQGFETQYF
TRBJ2-3 TRBV29-1 15 . . TGCACCGCGACGGGGTGGAGGGGGGTTACAGATACGCAGTATTTT CTATGWRGVTDTQYF
TRBJ2-2 TRBV3-1/TRBV3-2 12 . . TGTGCCAGCAGCCCGATTAACAGGGAGCTGTTTTTT CASSPINRELFF
TRBJ1-1 TRBV10-3 16 TRBD1 . TGTGCCATCAGATCCGGGACAGTTCGCAGGGACACTGAAGCTTTCTTT CAIRSGTVRRDTEAFF
TRBJ1-1 TRBV18 12 . . TGTGCCAGCTCACCCAGGATAGGTTGGGCTTTCTTT CASSPRIGWAFF
TRBJ1-5 TRBV27 13 . few TGTGCCAGCAGACATGACGGTAATCAGCCCCAGCATTTT CASRHDGNQPQHF
TRBJ1-2 TRBV7-6 16 . . TGTGCCAGCAGCCCCGGGGGGCCGGGCCGGGGCTATGGCTACACCTTC CASSPGGPGRGYGYTF
TRBJ2-5 TRBV5-1 16 TRBD2 . TGCGCCAGCAGCAACCGACTAGCGGGGGGTTTAGAGACCCAGTACTTC CASSNRLAGGLETQYF
TRBJ2-7 TRBV7-2 13 . once TGTGCCAGCAGCCCCGGGCCCCTCTCGGAGCAGTACTTC CASSPGPLSEQYF
TRBJ1-1 TRBV10-3 13 TRBD1 . TGTGCCATCAGTACGGGACAGGGTACTGAAGCTTTCTTT CAISTGQGTEAFF
TRBJ1-5 TRBV19 15 TRBD1 . TGTGCCAGTAGTAGAGCGGGACAGAATAATCAGCCCCAGCATTTT CASSRAGQNNQPQHF
TRBJ1-4 TRBV11-2 13 . once TGTGCCAGCAGCCCGTGGATGGGGGAAAAACTGTTTTTT CASSPWMGEKLFF
TRBJ1-2 TRBV5-1 16 . . TGCGCCAGCAGCCAGGGTGGGGAATCAGCTAACTATGGCTACACCTTC CASSQGGESANYGYTF